These 30 T cell receptor beta chains came from one sample sequenced in a study of T cell changes during pregnancy in multiple sclerosis (dated by TCRdb to about 2019). Receptors were amplified or captured by the immunoSEQ multiplex PCR assay. The source is immuneACCESS, and TCRdb retained only in-frame sequences with V and J called. Part of the clones is not carried over; for the studies checked, unresolved V genes explain less than half of this, and the remainder is unexplained. The sample records around 50,000 clones, 80% to 90% of which are singletons. Of the sample, less than 6% is held by the ten largest clones. Sample: peripheral blood from another person, used as feeder cells. Receptors originate from a human donor whose cells served as feeder cells for cultures in a pregnancy study.

This chain uses TRBV7-9 with TRBJ1-1; D perhaps matches TRBD1 (6 bases). Germline lookup yields CDR1 SEHNR and CDR2 FQNEAQ (reference sequence). Trimming removed 4 bases from V and 6 bases from J, with 12 bases in between. This CDR3 spans 13 amino acids. The CDR3 nucleotides are TGTGCCAGCAGCTCTGGGGGGCGCGCTGAAGCTTTCTTT. This translates into CASSSGGRAEAFF.

The rearrangement uses TRBV5-6 and TRBJ1-6; the match to TRBD1 covers 7 bases. Germline loops: CDR1 SGHDT, CDR2 YYEEEE. The trim removed 3 bases at V and 9 bases at J, leaving 9 bases unmatched. The CDR3 contains 15 residues. The CDR3 bases are TGTGCCAGCAGCTACTGGACAGGTTTGGGTTCACCCCTCCACTTT. Translation: CASSYWTGLGSPLHF. The full variable domain, its missing parts supplied by reference TRBV5-6 and TRBJ1-6, is DAGVTQSPTHLIKTRGQQVTLRCSPKSGHDTVSWYQQALGQGPQFIFQYYEEEERQRGNFPDRFSGHQFPNYSSELNVNALLLGDSALYLCASSYWTGLGSPLHFGNGTRLTVT.

In this sample, this clone turned up a few times. The CDR3 spells CASSPGASGGQETQYF. The CDR3 DNA reads TGTGCCAGCAGCCCGGGGGCTAGCGGGGGGCAAGAGACCCAGTACTTC. The chain is built from TRBV5-4 and TRBJ2-5; TRBD2 agrees at 11 bases. Germline assignment: CDR1 SGHNT and CDR2 YYREEE (reference sequence). The V segment lost 4 bases and the J segment 2 bases; nucleotides outside the gene matches: 7. The CDR3 is 16 amino acids.

The gene calls are TRBV7-2 and TRBJ1-1; unclear D gene. Germline-derived CDR1 and CDR2 are SGHTA and FQGNSA. Trimming removed 8 bases from V and 4 bases from J, with 17 bases in between. This CDR3 comprises 14 residues. CDR3 DNA sequence: TGTGCCAGCCGCCAATGGCTATCGGGCACTGAAGCTTTCTTT. Translating gives CASRQWLSGTEAFF.

The V gene is TRBV7-9, the J gene TRBJ1-2; 10 nucleotides line up with TRBD1. V shed 5 bases and J 3 bases; nucleotides not matched to a gene: 12. The CDR3 loop spans 17 amino acids. CDR1 and CDR2 (germline): SEHNR, FQNEAQ (reference sequence). The CDR3 bases are TGTGCCAGCAGCATGTACGGGGACAGGGGAACGGACTATGGCTACACCTTC. This encodes CASSMYGDRGTDYGYTF.

The CDR3 DNA reads as TGTGCCAGCAGCGTAGGGACAGGGCCCCTGACCTACGAGCAGTACTTC. This gives the protein CASSVGTGPLTYEQYF. The gene calls are TRBV9 and TRBJ2-7, with 8 bases identical to TRBD1. The V gene's germline CDR1 is SGDLS and CDR2 YYNGEE. The CDR3 totals 16 residues. V gave up 0 bases and J gave up 2 bases; unmatched junction bases: 7.

The chain carries TRBV27 and TRBJ2-1; 9 positions match TRBD1. The CDR3 runs to 14 residues. V was clipped by 3 bases and J by 11 bases; unmatched bases: 8. CDR1 MNHEY and CDR2 SMNVEV come from the germline V gene (reference sequence). CDR3 residues: CASSFPAGTGKQFF. The CDR3 region has the DNA TGTGCCAGCAGTTTCCCCGCCGGGACAGGGAAGCAGTTCTTC.

The chain employs TRBV27 and TRBJ2-7; unclear D gene. Deletions cut 2 bases from V and 4 bases from J, with 12 bases between. Germline V gives CDR1 MNHEY, CDR2 SMNVEV (reference sequence). CDR3 size: 14 residues. The CDR3 protein is CASSLGQNLYEQYF. DNA of the CDR3: TGTGCCAGCAGTTTAGGGCAGAACTTGTACGAGCAGTACTTC.

About this clone: Additional DNA sequences in this sample encode the identical CDR3. The chain carries TRBV7-8 and TRBJ1-1; no clear D. Deletions cut 1 base from V and 2 bases from J, with 8 bases between. Germline V gene sequence: CDR1 SGHVS, CDR2 FQNEAQ. CDR3 length equals 14 residues. For the CDR3, the DNA is TGTGCCAGCAGCTTAGTATCGGGCAACACTGAAGCTTTCTTT. Translated, it gives CASSLVSGNTEAFF.

This clone has a single count. The V and J genes are TRBV7-3 and TRBJ1-2; D uncertain. Trimming took 5 bases from V and 6 from J, leaving 19 bases between them. The germline CDR1 and CDR2 sequences are SGHTA and FQGTGA. CDR3 length equals 15 residues. The CDR3 DNA reads TGTGCCAGCAGCCCCGAGCCAAATCCCATCAATGGCTACACCTTC. Encoded protein: CASSPEPNPINGYTF.

This clone showed up just once. V is TRBV9 and J is TRBJ1-3; the D gene is possibly TRBD1 (5 bases). Looked up from germline, CDR1 is SGDLS and CDR2 is YYNGEE. The CDR3 is made up of 15 amino acids. V gave up 3 bases and J gave up 2 bases, with 12 bases separating them. CDR3: CASSGLGTAGNTIYF. CDR3 DNA: TGTGCCAGCAGCGGTCTAGGGACCGCTGGAAACACCATATATTTT.

The rearrangement links TRBV7-2 to TRBJ1-4, with unresolved D. The germline V and J ends were trimmed by 3 bases and 7 bases, with 9 bases remaining between them. This CDR3 region has 13 residues. CDR1 SGHTA and CDR2 FQGNSA come from the germline V gene. Here the CDR3 DNA reads TGTGCCAGCAGCTTCAAGCCTCGTGAAAAACTGTTTTTT. This codes for CASSFKPREKLFF.

V gene TRBV13 combines with J gene TRBJ2-2; possibly TRBD2 for D (5 bases). The CDR3 totals 15 residues. Germline assignment: CDR1 PRHDT and CDR2 FYEKMQ (reference sequence). Trimming removed 4 bases at V and 3 bases at J, with 12 bases between. The CDR3 DNA follows: TGTGCCAGCAGCTCCCCGGACTCGCACACCGGGGAGCTGTTTTTT. It is translated as CASSSPDSHTGELFF.

The table lists this clone with a count of one. The rearrangement uses TRBV10-3 and TRBJ2-7, with TRBD1 identical over 11 bases. The CDR3 loop spans 15 amino acids. V was clipped by 4 bases and J by 2 bases; unmatched bases: 4. In germline, CDR1 is ENHRY, CDR2 SYGVKD. The CDR3 sequence: CAISGPGQGAYEQYF. DNA for the CDR3: TGTGCCATCAGTGGGCCGGGACAGGGGGCCTACGAGCAGTACTTC.

CDR3 amino acids: CASSDQDTLHNEQFF. The CDR3 region has the DNA TGTGCCAGCAGCGACCAGGACACCCTACACAATGAGCAGTTCTTC. The gene calls are TRBV27 and TRBJ2-1; D is possibly TRBD1 (5 bases). The V end lost 6 bases, the J end lost 5 bases, and 17 bases lay between the germline ends. This CDR3 has 15 residues. Germline CDR1 reads MNHEY; CDR2 reads SMNVEV (reference sequence).

The chain couples TRBV9 to TRBJ2-5; the match to TRBD2 covers 10 bases. The CDR3 sequence is 16 residues long. Trimming cost V 0 bases and J 1 base; bases outside gene matches: 3. The germline V gene has CDR1 SGDLS and CDR2 YYNGEE. This chain's CDR3 is CASSVGLAGAQETQYF. CDR3 in DNA: TGTGCCAGCAGCGTAGGGCTAGCGGGGGCCCAAGAGACCCAGTACTTC.

V usage is TRBV19 and J usage is TRBJ1-1, with a weak D call TRBD1 (5 bases). The germline V gene encodes CDR1 LNHDA and CDR2 SQIVND (reference sequence). The CDR3 extends over 15 amino acids. The V and J ends lost 2 bases and 4 bases respectively, with 14 bases between them. CDR3 loop: CASSILPTAGTEAFF. The CDR3 DNA is TGTGCCAGTAGTATACTCCCGACAGCGGGCACTGAAGCTTTCTTT.

The V and J genes are TRBV11-1 and TRBJ1-1, with no clear D. CDR3 length: 17 residues. Germline values: CDR1 SGHAT, CDR2 FQDESV (reference sequence). Trimming cost V 1 base and J 5 bases, with 20 bases left between them. The DNA for the CDR3 is TGTGCCAGCAGCTTAGGCTTCTCGGGGTATCCGGGGACTGAAGCTTTCTTT. Translation: CASSLGFSGYPGTEAFF. The whole variable domain, filled in from reference TRBV11-1 and TRBJ1-1, reads EAEVAQSPRYKITEKSQAVAFWCDPISGHATLYWYRQILGQGPELLVQFQDESVVDDSQLPKDRFSAERLKGVDSTLKIQPAELGDSAMYLCASSLGFSGYPGTEAFFGQGTRLTVV.

The chain carries TRBV5-1 and TRBJ1-2, with TRBD1 as a possible D gene (6 bases). Germline loops: CDR1 SGHRS, CDR2 YFSETQ. The germline V and J ends were trimmed by 4 bases and 2 bases, with 12 bases remaining between them. This CDR3 is built from 14 residues. The CDR3 coding sequence is TGCGCCAGCAGCCAATCCACAGGGAACTATGGCTACACCTTC. Translation gives CASSQSTGNYGYTF.

Here the CDR3 reads CAWSLGTVSTDTQYF. In DNA, the CDR3 is TGTGCCTGGAGTTTAGGGACAGTGAGCACAGATACGCAGTATTTT. The rearrangement links TRBV30 to TRBJ2-3; 7 nucleotides align to TRBD1. Germline V gives CDR1 GTSNPN, CDR2 SVGIG (reference sequence). V was clipped by 2 bases and J by 0 bases; unmatched bases: 5. The CDR3 totals 15 residues.

The chain has TRBV6-1 and TRBJ2-1; the D is unclear. CDR3 length equals 14 residues. V lost 6 bases to trimming and J lost 0 bases, with 9 bases between them. The V gene's germline CDR1 is MNHNS and CDR2 SASEGT. The CDR3 spells CASRSLSSYNEQFF. CDR3 DNA sequence: TGTGCCAGCAGGTCTTTGAGCTCCTACAATGAGCAGTTCTTC.

The CDR3 nucleotides are TGTGCCAGCAGTCCTCGGGGGACCACCTACGAGCAGTACTTC. It is translated as CASSPRGTTYEQYF. The rearrangement joins TRBV6-6 to TRBJ2-7; tentatively, D is TRBD2 (6 bases). Germline CDR1 MNHNY, CDR2 SVGAGI (reference sequence). Trimming removed 5 bases from V and 2 bases from J, with 13 bases in between. The CDR3 has 14 amino acids.

This clone was seen just once. The chain joins TRBV4-3 to TRBJ1-6, with no clear D. Trimming shortened V by 3 bases and J by 5 bases, and 8 bases separated the two germline ends. Germline assignment: CDR1 LGHNA and CDR2 YSLEER. The CDR3 extends over 14 amino acids. CDR3 DNA sequence: TGCGCCAGCAGCCAGGGAAGGCATAATTCACCCCTCCACTTT. It yields the protein CASSQGRHNSPLHF.

The chain couples TRBV10-3 to TRBJ2-5; 7 bases align to TRBD2. The germline CDR1 and CDR2 sequences are ENHRY and SYGVKD. The CDR3 covers 16 residues. V lost 2 bases, J lost 3 bases, and 9 bases stayed unmatched. The CDR3 nucleotides read TGTGCCATCAGTGAGAGAGGCAGGCTAGCGGAAGAGACCCAGTACTTC. Amino acids: CAISERGRLAEETQYF.

Only one count was recorded for this clone. The rearrangement links TRBV27 to TRBJ1-4, with D perhaps TRBD1 (6 bases). The ends were cut back, 5 bases at V and 8 bases at J, with 15 bases in the middle. The germline CDR1 and CDR2 sequences are MNHEY and SMNVEV (reference sequence). The CDR3 runs 14 residues. The DNA for the CDR3 is TGTGCCAGCAGTCCCCGACAGGTTCGGGAAAAACTGTTTTTT. As protein: CASSPRQVREKLFF.

The V gene is TRBV15, the J gene TRBJ2-1; TRBD2 aligns across 7 bases. The CDR3 length is 15 residues. Unmatched junction bases numbered 4, after V lost 4 bases and J lost 1 base. Germline V CDR1 and CDR2: LNHNV, YYDKDF (reference sequence). The CDR3 DNA reads as TGTGCCACCAGCATCCCAGCGGGGTCCTACAATGAGCAGTTCTTC. Translating it yields CATSIPAGSYNEQFF.

V gene TRBV28 combines with J gene TRBJ1-5, with D tentatively TRBD1 (6 bases). Trimming took off 3 bases at V and 5 bases at J, with 14 bases between the two ends. Germline CDR1 and CDR2: MDHEN and SYDVKM. This CDR3 contains 15 residues. CDR3 DNA sequence: TGTGCCAGCAGTTTCCTGGGGGCTCCAGATCAGCCCCAGCATTTT. It specifies CASSFLGAPDQPQHF.

The J gene is TRBJ2-1, the V gene TRBV4-1; D not certain. V gave up 1 base and J gave up 4 bases, with 5 bases separating them. Germline lookup yields CDR1 MGHRA and CDR2 YSYEKL. The CDR3 is 13 residues long. In nucleotides, the CDR3 is TGCGCCAGCAGCCAAGTTCTATACAATGAGCAGTTCTTC. Translating gives CASSQVLYNEQFF.

The chain joins TRBV6-5 to TRBJ2-7; 9 bases line up with TRBD1. The J segment lost 7 bases and the V segment lost 2 bases, leaving 9 bases of the junction unmatched. CDR1 is MNHEY, CDR2 SVGAGI, per germline. CDR3 length: 15 residues. This CDR3 reads CASSYRPGTGYEQYF. The CDR3, as DNA: TGTGCCAGCAGTTACCGCCCCGGGACAGGGTATGAGCAGTACTTC.

Note on this clone: The junction differs from germline at one of its ends, possibly a read error. This chain joins TRBV9 and TRBJ1-2; TRBD1 might be the D (6 bases). From germline, CDR1 is SGDLS and CDR2 YYNGEE. CDR3 length: 17 amino acids. CDR3 DNA sequence: TGTGCCAGCAGCACTGAAATTGGAAAACAGGGAAACTACGGCTACACCTTC. This sequence encodes CASSTEIGKQGNYGYTF.